This T cell receptor beta chain was recovered during a study of identical twins. Findings and caveats of the study: Zero-insertion findings could be partly confounded by invariant cells (MAIT and iNKT cells).

On this clonotype: What it binds is unknown.

Trimming took 5 bases from V and 9 from J, leaving 20 bases between them. This CDR3 spans 15 amino acids. The cDNA had a unique molecular identifier and a template-switch universal primer site. Each CDR3 protein gets one entry after TCRdb re-called the 5' RACE reads with MiXCR. The sample includes 450,000 to 600,000 distinct CDR3 sequences, 20% to 25% of them seen just once. The same sample was also studied in work on yellow fever vaccine responses in identical twins.

The source of this sequence is a woman under 30 in good health. The genes are TRBV12-3 or TRBV12-4 and TRBJ2-1; possible D gene TRBD2, 7 bases. Sequencing input: CD4+ T cells sorted from blood. The CDR3 protein is CASSRGQPGGGEQFF. The CDR3 DNA sequence: TGTGCCAGCAGTAGAGGACAGCCGGGGGGAGGTGAGCAGTTCTTC.